This entry is about one T cell receptor (beta chain). This sample is part of a study of cytomegalovirus exposure and HLA in healthy donors. PCR primers comprised 60 Vbeta and 13 Jbeta primers. Sequencing was performed with immunoSEQ multiplex PCR; in TCRdb, only in-frame clones are kept and a portion is missing. Found here are some 270,000 clones, 80% of them singletons; the top ten hold more than 0.3%. The CDR3 totals 14 residues. Germline values: CDR1 SGHRS, CDR2 YFSETQ. V is TRBV5-1 and J is TRBJ2-5; TRBD2 matches at 7 bases. The DNA end is a closer match to TRBJ2-7, so the J assignment may be wrong. This TCR was recovered from a girl aged 2-10 years in good health and CMV-seronegative. Sequencing was performed on PBMCs. CDR3 in amino acids: CASRSASGTYEQYF. CDR3 coding DNA: TGCGCCAGCAGGAGTGCCAGCGGGACTTACGAGCAGTACTTC.